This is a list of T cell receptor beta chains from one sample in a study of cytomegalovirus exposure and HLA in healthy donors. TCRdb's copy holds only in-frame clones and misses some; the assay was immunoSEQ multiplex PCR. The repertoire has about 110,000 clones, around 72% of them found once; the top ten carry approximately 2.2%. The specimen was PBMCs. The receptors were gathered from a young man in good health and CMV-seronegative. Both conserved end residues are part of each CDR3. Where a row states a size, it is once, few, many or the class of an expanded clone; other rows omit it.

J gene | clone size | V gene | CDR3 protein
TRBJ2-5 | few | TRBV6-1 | CASSEVAGGQETQYF
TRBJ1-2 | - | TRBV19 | CASSPRDRVDGYTF
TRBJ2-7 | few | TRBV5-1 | CASSLGGKEFEQYF
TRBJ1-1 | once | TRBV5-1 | CASSLSVGTARNTEAFF
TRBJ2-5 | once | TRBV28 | CASSLPLGGGQETQYF
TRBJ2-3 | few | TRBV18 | CASSPSGTGGPDTQYF
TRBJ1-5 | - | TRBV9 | CASSVTGGNQPQHF
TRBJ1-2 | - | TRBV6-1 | CASSWGDRAHYGYTF
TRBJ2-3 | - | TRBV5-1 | CASSAGTGGTSTDTQYF
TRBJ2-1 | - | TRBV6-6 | CASSSHRGAGNEQFF
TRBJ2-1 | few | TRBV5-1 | CASRGLAGVIDEQFF
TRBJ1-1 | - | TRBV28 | CASSTSLTGENTEAFF
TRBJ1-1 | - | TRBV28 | CASSFLDRAGTEAFF
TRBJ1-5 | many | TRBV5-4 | CASKGGNQPQHF
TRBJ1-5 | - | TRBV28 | CASGQGPGNQPQHF
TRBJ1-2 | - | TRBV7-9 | CASSSRGPYGYTF
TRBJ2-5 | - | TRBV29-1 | CSVISGTGETQYF
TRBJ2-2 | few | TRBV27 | CASRKQGSNTGELFF
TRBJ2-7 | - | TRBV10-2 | CASSEFAGARYEQYF
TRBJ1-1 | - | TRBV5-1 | CASSPLTGGYTEAFF
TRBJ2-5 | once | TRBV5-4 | CASSLGPGGEETQYF
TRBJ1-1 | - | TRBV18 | CASSRETDRGSGEAFF
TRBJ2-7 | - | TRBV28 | CASRFTGTGNEQYF
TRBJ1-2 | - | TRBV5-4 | CASSIGGGAGGYTF
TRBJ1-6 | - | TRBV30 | CAWSVQQGNSPLHF
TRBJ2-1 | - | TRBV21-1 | CASSSGEASRDRGLQVNEQFF
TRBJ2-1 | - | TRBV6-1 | CASSEYRGRGLISYNEQFF
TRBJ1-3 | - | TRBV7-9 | CASSSPTGAGNTIYF
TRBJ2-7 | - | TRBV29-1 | CSVDGGAYEQYF
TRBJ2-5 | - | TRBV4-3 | CASSQDGTGSGETQYF
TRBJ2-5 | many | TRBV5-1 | CASSFMRGSETQYF
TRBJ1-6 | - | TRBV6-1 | CASSEAILGGDNSPLHF
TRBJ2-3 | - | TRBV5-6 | CASSLYGQGLGVPDTQYF
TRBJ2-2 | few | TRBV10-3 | CAIPGTSGSNTGELFF
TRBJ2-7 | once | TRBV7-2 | CASSFLAGSSYEQYF
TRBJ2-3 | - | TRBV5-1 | CASSLYTGGAGTDTQYF
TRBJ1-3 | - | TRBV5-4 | CASSAGQGVNTIYF
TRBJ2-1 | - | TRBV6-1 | CASSEWWGDNEQFF
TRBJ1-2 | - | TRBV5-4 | CASSLVGAGNYGYTF
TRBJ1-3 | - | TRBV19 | CASSIGSDSGNTIYF
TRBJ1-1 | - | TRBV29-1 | CSVAPSQGAKTEAFF
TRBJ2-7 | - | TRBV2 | CASKGTRQSEQYF
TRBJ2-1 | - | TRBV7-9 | CASSYPGQVRNEQFF
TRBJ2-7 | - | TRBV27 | CASSFGGTTYEQYF
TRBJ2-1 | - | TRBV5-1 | CASSLGTYNEQFF
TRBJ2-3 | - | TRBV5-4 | CASSYPGGSDTDTQYF
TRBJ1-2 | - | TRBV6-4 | CASSETYGGGYTF
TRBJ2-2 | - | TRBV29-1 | CSVEEGDRGSGELFF
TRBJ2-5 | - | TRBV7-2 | CASSLKRLAGQETQYF